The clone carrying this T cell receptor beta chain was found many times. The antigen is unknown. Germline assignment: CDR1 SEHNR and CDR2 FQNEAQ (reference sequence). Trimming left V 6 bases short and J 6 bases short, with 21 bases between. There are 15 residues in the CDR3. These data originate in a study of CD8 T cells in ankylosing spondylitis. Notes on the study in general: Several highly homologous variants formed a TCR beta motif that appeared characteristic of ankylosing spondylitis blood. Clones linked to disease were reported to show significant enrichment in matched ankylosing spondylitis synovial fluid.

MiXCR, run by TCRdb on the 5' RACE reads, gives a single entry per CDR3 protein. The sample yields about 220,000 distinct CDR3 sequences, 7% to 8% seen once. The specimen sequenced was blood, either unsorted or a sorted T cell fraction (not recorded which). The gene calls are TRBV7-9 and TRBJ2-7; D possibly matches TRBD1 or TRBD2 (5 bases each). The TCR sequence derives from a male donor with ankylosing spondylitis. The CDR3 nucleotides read TGTGCCAGCAGTTTCAAGCGATTGGGGGTCTCCGAGCAGTACTTC. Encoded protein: CASSFKRLGVSEQYF. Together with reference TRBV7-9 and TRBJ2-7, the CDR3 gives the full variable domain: DTGVSQNPRHKITKRGQNVTFRCDPISEHNRLYWYRQTLGQGPEFLTYFQNEAQLEKSRLLSDRFSAERPKGSFSTLEIQRTEQGDSAMYLCASSFKRLGVSEQYFGPGTRLTVT.